A single sample is the source of the 5 T cell receptor beta chains below, sequenced in a study of blood T cells in healthy people across ages. Alongside a J-beta primer mix, a sample-barcoded 5' primer served in a second PCR lasting about 7 to 11 cycles. TCRdb itself ran the 5' RACE reads through MiXCR, one entry per CDR3 protein. The sample records about 1.6 million distinct CDR3 sequences, almost 35% being singletons. The specimen sequenced was blood. These receptors were collected from a woman aged 25 to 39 in good health.

This clonotype was picked up a small number of times. The chain links TRBV11-1 to TRBJ2-1, with D unresolved. V lost 5 bases and J lost 6, with 8 bases in between. The CDR3 is 12 residues long. Germline CDR1 and CDR2: SGHAT and FQDESV (reference sequence). CDR3 DNA: TGTGCCAGCAGCCACATGGGCAATGAGCAGTTCTTC. This translates into CASSHMGNEQFF. The full variable domain, completed using reference TRBV11-1 and TRBJ2-1, is EAEVAQSPRYKITEKSQAVAFWCDPISGHATLYWYRQILGQGPELLVQFQDESVVDDSQLPKDRFSAERLKGVDSTLKIQPAELGDSAMYLCASSHMGNEQFFGPGTRLTVL.

This chain uses TRBV18 with TRBJ2-6; TRBD1 aligns across 7 bases. CDR1 and CDR2 from the germline V gene are KGHSH and LQKENI. The CDR3 has 22 amino acids. The ends lost 0 bases at V and 0 bases at J; junction bases unmatched: 17. This CDR3 is CASSPPGLASWTGTSGANVLTF. CDR3 sequence (DNA): TGTGCCAGCTCACCACCGGGCTTGGCATCTTGGACAGGTACCTCTGGGGCCAACGTCCTGACTTTC. Full variable domain (remainder filled in from reference TRBV18 and TRBJ2-6): NAGVMQNPRHLVRRRGQEARLRCSPMKGHSHVYWYRQLPEEGLKFMVYLQKENIIDESGMPKERFSAEFPKEGPSILRIQQVVRGDSAAYFCASSPPGLASWTGTSGANVLTFGAGSRLTVL.

This chain connects TRBV27 to TRBJ2-5; 8 positions match TRBD2. Per germline, CDR1 MNHEY and CDR2 SMNVEV (reference sequence). The ends lost 4 bases at V and 5 bases at J; junction bases unmatched: 12. This CDR3 has 16 residues. CDR3 loop: CASSSLRRGGGETQYF. CDR3 bases: TGTGCCAGCAGTTCGCTGCGACGGGGGGGCGGGGAGACCCAGTACTTC.

This clonotype was observed a handful of times. The rearrangement uses TRBV6-1 and TRBJ1-2; 7 bases are a match to TRBD1. The CDR3 runs 15 residues. Germline CDR1 is MNHNS and CDR2 is SASEGT. V lost 9 bases, J lost 4 bases, and 14 bases stayed unmatched. The CDR3 loop reads CASRGQHTTSYGYTF. The CDR3 nucleotides read TGTGCCAGTAGGGGACAGCATACCACGAGCTATGGCTACACCTTC.

A single count supports this clonotype. The chain carries TRBV7-8 and TRBJ2-1; TRBD2 agrees at 9 bases. Trimming took 5 bases from V and 10 from J; bases not matched to a gene: 9. The CDR3 totals 14 residues. Germline-derived CDR1 and CDR2 are SGHVS and FQNEAQ. The CDR3 DNA follows: TGTGCCAGCAGCCGACTAGCGGATTCCTACGAGCAGTTCTTC. It encodes CASSRLADSYEQFF.